This is a list of T cell receptor beta chains from one sample in a study of blood T cell repertoires in COVID-19. Sequencing used immunoSEQ multiplex PCR; TCRdb keeps in-frame clones, though not all of them. The table lists 110,000 or so clones, about 85% of them singletons. Sequencing was carried out using peripheral blood. The receptors originated from a man aged 35 to 55 with acute or convalescent COVID-19. The CDR3 runs from the conserved cysteine through the conserved F or W. The D gene is left open where the match is weak. The size of a clone is reported for some rows only, either as once, few or many, or as a class for expanded clones.

d_gene,j_gene,v_gene,abundance,CDR3aa,CDR3nt
TRBD2,TRBJ2-1,TRBV7-2,NA,CASSLWTSGGANEQFF,TGTGCCAGCAGCTTATGGACTAGCGGGGGGGCCAATGAGCAGTTCTTC
NA,TRBJ2-3,TRBV10-3,NA,CAISESGRRDTQYF,TGTGCCATCAGTGAGTCAGGAAGGAGAGATACGCAGTATTTT
NA,TRBJ1-5,TRBV24-1,NA,CATSDPDSYQPQHF,TGTGCCACCAGTGATCCTGACAGTTACCAGCCCCAGCATTTT
TRBD1,TRBJ1-2,TRBV7-6,NA,CASSLAPSDRGQGYTF,TGTGCCAGCAGCTTAGCTCCCTCGGACAGGGGGCAGGGCTACACCTTC
TRBD1,TRBJ1-3,TRBV2,NA,CASLTGTSGNTIYF,TGTGCCAGCCTGACAGGGACCTCTGGAAACACCATATATTTT
NA,TRBJ1-6,TRBV11-2,NA,CASSLYGGEQSPLHF,TGTGCCAGCAGCTTATATGGAGGGGAGCAGTCACCCCTCCACTTT
TRBD2,TRBJ2-1,TRBV5-1,NA,CASSLAGGQSNEQFF,TGCGCCAGCAGCTTAGCGGGGGGGCAATCCAATGAGCAGTTCTTC
NA,TRBJ1-2,TRBV19,NA,CASRPNAQGVNGYTF,TGTGCCAGTAGACCTAACGCACAGGGCGTCAATGGCTACACCTTC
NA,TRBJ2-7,TRBV21-1,NA,CASSKGLRQGIMGEQYF,TGTGCCAGCAGCAAAGGGCTTAGACAGGGGATAATGGGGGAGCAGTACTTC
NA,TRBJ2-1,TRBV7-9,NA,CASSLRGDYNEQFF,TGTGCCAGCAGCCTCAGGGGGGACTACAATGAGCAGTTCTTC
TRBD1,TRBJ2-7,TRBV2,NA,CASVGTGSGSTYEQYF,TGTGCCAGCGTAGGGACAGGGTCCGGATCGACCTACGAGCAGTACTTC
TRBD1,TRBJ1-2,TRBV7-9,once,CASSPTGQGGGGYTF,TGTGCCAGCAGCCCCACGGGACAGGGGGGAGGGGGCTACACCTTC
NA,TRBJ1-4,TRBV11-2,NA,CASRRPGRGRNEKLFF,TGTGCCAGCAGACGCCCAGGACGAGGGAGAAATGAAAAACTGTTTTTT
TRBD1,TRBJ2-7,TRBV4-1,NA,CASSKGTGGSYEQYF,TGCGCCAGCAGCAAGGGGACAGGGGGCTCCTACGAGCAGTACTTC
NA,TRBJ1-3,TRBV19,NA,CASSIGDTIYF,TGTGCCAGTAGTATTGGAGACACCATATATTTT
TRBD2,TRBJ2-3,TRBV5-1,once,CASSFPIAGGPADTQYF,TGCGCCAGCAGCTTCCCCATAGCGGGGGGGCCGGCGGATACGCAGTATTTT
NA,TRBJ1-2,TRBV6-5,NA,CASSYSPGGGYGYTF,TGTGCCAGCAGTTACTCCCCGGGGGGGGGCTATGGCTACACCTTC